These 22 T cell receptor beta chains were sequenced from one sample in a study of T cells after yellow fever vaccination. TCRdb passed the 5' RACE reads through MiXCR, listing each CDR3 protein once. Of about 320,000 distinct CDR3 sequences listed, roughly 4.3% are singletons. Sample: PBMCs, taken 15 days after the yellow fever booster vaccination. All receptors derive from a man in his late teens or twenties who received the YFV17D yellow fever vaccine.

This clonotype was seen at least ten times. This CDR3 reads CASSPTRRVETQYF. As DNA, the CDR3 is TGTGCCAGCAGCCCGACTAGGAGGGTAGAGACCCAGTACTTC. The rearrangement links TRBV12-3 or TRBV12-4 to TRBJ2-5, with D tentatively TRBD2 (6 bases). The CDR3 is 14 amino acids. The V and J ends lost 6 bases and 4 bases respectively, with 15 bases between them.

This clonotype occurred a few times. The chain links TRBV25-1 to TRBJ1-6, with D perhaps matching TRBD1 (5 bases). CDR1 is MGHDK and CDR2 is SYGVNS in the germline V gene. The ends were cut back, 6 bases at V and 0 bases at J, with 12 bases in the middle. The CDR3 is made up of 16 amino acids. In nucleotides, the CDR3 is TGTGCCAGCAGGGAGGGGTCGAGCTCCTATAATTCACCCCTCCACTTT. This translates into CASREGSSSYNSPLHF.

This clonotype was detected ten times or more. This chain joins TRBV27 and TRBJ1-6; D gene uncertain. Germline V lookup: CDR1 MNHEY, CDR2 SMNVEV (reference sequence). The germline V and J ends were trimmed by 2 bases and 8 bases, with 13 bases remaining between them. The CDR3 covers 15 residues. CDR3 sequence reads: CASSLRGGMDSPLHF. DNA for the CDR3: TGTGCCAGCAGTTTACGTGGTGGCATGGATTCACCCCTCCACTTT.

This clonotype came up a few times. Written as DNA, the CDR3 is TGCGCCAGCGGATCCCTGGAAGCTAATGAAAAACTGTTTTTT. Residues: CASGSLEANEKLFF. This chain joins TRBV10-2 and TRBJ1-4; the D is unclear. Looked up from germline, CDR1 is WSHSY and CDR2 is SAAADI. V lost 8 bases, J lost 3 bases, and 13 bases lay in between. The CDR3 is 14 residues long.

This clonotype was picked up many times. CDR3 residues: CASSLGNGAADTQYF. The CDR3 nucleotides are TGTGCCAGCAGCTTAGGAAACGGGGCGGCAGATACGCAGTATTTT. The genes are TRBV11-2 and TRBJ2-3; D tentatively reads TRBD1 or TRBD2 (5 bases each). Germline CDR1 and CDR2: SGHAT and FQNNGV. V was trimmed by 1 base and J by 4 bases, leaving 12 bases between them. CDR3 length equals 15 residues. Complete variable domain (other parts from reference TRBV11-2 and TRBJ2-3): EAGVAQSPRYKIIEKRQSVAFWCNPISGHATLYWYQQILGQGPKLLIQFQNNGVVDDSQLPKDRFSAERLKGVDSTLKIQPAKLEDSAVYLCASSLGNGAADTQYFGPGTRLTVL.

The rearrangement links TRBV28 to TRBJ2-7; 7 positions match TRBD1. Germline trimming cut 2 bases from V and 3 bases from J; bases unmatched to any gene: 1. The germline CDR1 and CDR2 sequences are MDHEN and SYDVKM. The CDR3 loop spans 13 amino acids. The CDR3 loop reads CASSLRDSYEQYV. In DNA, the CDR3 is TGTGCCAGCAGTTTACGGGACAGCTACGAGCAGTACGTC.

In this sample, this clonotype turned up many times. This chain links TRBV12-3 or TRBV12-4 with TRBJ2-1, with no clear D. V lost 6 bases, J lost 6 bases, and 18 bases lay in between. The CDR3 spans 15 residues. The CDR3 bases are TGTGCCAGCAGCACCGACTTGACACCCGTCAATGAGCAGTTCTTC. As protein: CASSTDLTPVNEQFF.

This clonotype was counted only a few times. V and J are TRBV20-1 and TRBJ1-2; the D is unclear. This CDR3 has 13 amino acids. Germline V gene lookup returns CDR1 DFQATT and CDR2 SNEGSKA (reference sequence). Trimming removed 3 bases from V and 4 bases from J, with 12 bases in between. The CDR3 reads CSARHPIPYGYTF. DNA of the CDR3: TGCAGTGCTAGGCACCCAATCCCCTATGGCTACACCTTC.

This clonotype was detected only a few times. J is TRBJ2-1 and V is TRBV3-1, with D uncertain. Trimming took 3 bases from V and 7 from J, leaving 7 bases between them. The CDR3 contains 12 residues. The V gene's germline CDR1 is LGHDT and CDR2 YNNKEL (reference sequence). This CDR3 is CASSHLENEQFF. The CDR3 coding sequence is TGTGCCAGCAGCCATCTGGAGAATGAGCAGTTCTTC.

The chain combines TRBV6-2 or TRBV6-3 with TRBJ1-5; D is uncertain. CDR1 is MNHEY, CDR2 SVGEGT, per germline. The CDR3 extends over 15 amino acids. Trimming pared 4 bases from V and 3 bases from J, leaving 13 bases between. For the CDR3, the DNA is TGTGCCAGCAGTTGGAGAGACGGCTACAATCAGCCCCAGCATTTT. This translates into CASSWRDGYNQPQHF.

The V and J genes are TRBV6-2 or TRBV6-3 and TRBJ2-5; D is unresolved. CDR3 length: 14 amino acids. Trimming took off 7 bases at V and 2 bases at J, with 14 bases between the two ends. Germline assignment: CDR1 MNHEY and CDR2 SVGEGT. The DNA for the CDR3 is TGTGCCAGCATCGGCGCAGTGGGACAAGAGACCCAGTACTTC. Its translation is CASIGAVGQETQYF.

This chain links TRBV6-2 or TRBV6-3 with TRBJ2-4; D may be TRBD1 (7 bases). Germline CDR1 reads MNHEY; CDR2 reads SVGEGT. This CDR3 has 15 amino acids. Deletions cut 6 bases from V and 1 base from J, with 13 bases between. The CDR3 spells CASRPGGNAKNIQYF. Here the CDR3 DNA reads TGTGCCAGCAGACCAGGGGGGAATGCCAAAAACATTCAGTACTTC.

J is TRBJ2-7 and V is TRBV7-2, with unresolved D. Looked up from germline, CDR1 is SGHTA and CDR2 is FQGNSA. The ends were cut back, 3 bases at V and 3 bases at J, with 15 bases in the middle. The CDR3 consists of 15 residues. In DNA, the CDR3 is TGTGCCAGCAGCTTTTTGGAGACCTCCGGCTACGAGCAGTACTTC. Encoded protein: CASSFLETSGYEQYF. The whole variable domain, remainder taken from reference TRBV7-2 and TRBJ2-7, is GAGVSQSPSNKVTEKGKDVELRCDPISGHTALYWYRQSLGQGLEFLIYFQGNSAPDKSGLPSDRFSAERTGGSVSTLTIQRTQQEDSAVYLCASSFLETSGYEQYFGPGTRLTVT.

The chain is built from TRBV4-1 and TRBJ2-3; tentative D call: TRBD1 (5 bases). This CDR3 is 14 amino acids long. Germline CDR1 MGHRA, CDR2 YSYEKL. Trimming shortened V by 1 base and J by 6 bases, and 11 bases separated the two germline ends. CDR3 nucleotides: TGCGCCAGCAGCCAAGTCCAGGGTTCGGATACGCAGTATTTT. Translation: CASSQVQGSDTQYF.

The CDR3 loop is CASSQDQGLGAQHF. The DNA of the CDR3 is TGTGCCAGCAGCCAAGATCAGGGACTAGGGGCCCAGCATTTT. The chain combines TRBV3-1 with TRBJ1-5, with a possible D match to TRBD1 (5 bases). CDR3 length equals 14 residues. Trimming removed 0 bases from V and 11 bases from J, with 14 bases in between. Germline V CDR1 and CDR2: LGHDT, YNNKEL (reference sequence).

There are a few counts of this clonotype. The V gene is TRBV4-3, the J gene TRBJ2-6; D unresolved. CDR1 is LGHNA and CDR2 is YSLEER in the germline V gene. Trimming took off 1 base at V and 3 bases at J, with 4 bases between the two ends. This CDR3 is 14 amino acids long. The CDR3 loop reads CASSQGNGANVLTF. The DNA for the CDR3 is TGCGCCAGCAGCCAAGGAAATGGGGCCAACGTCCTGACTTTC.

This clonotype has ten or more counts. V usage is TRBV12-3 or TRBV12-4 and J usage is TRBJ2-3, with a possible D match to TRBD1 (5 bases). This CDR3 contains 15 residues. V gave up 8 bases and J gave up 1 base, with 16 bases separating them. CDR3 DNA sequence: TGTGCCAGCCGGTATGCAGGGTCTGGCACAGATACGCAGTATTTT. Protein sequence: CASRYAGSGTDTQYF.

In the case of this clonotype: One end of the junction is discordant with germline, which a read error may explain. The genes are TRBV7-2 and TRBJ2-7; D perhaps matches TRBD1 (5 bases). Per germline, CDR1 SGHTA and CDR2 FQGNSA. The CDR3 runs 12 residues. The CDR3 region is CASSLRNGHAEF. For the CDR3, the DNA is TGTGCCAGCAGCTTAAGGAATGGACATGCAGAATTC.

This clonotype was recorded a few times. CDR3 sequence: CASSLKQGSTSTGELFF. CDR3 DNA sequence: TGTGCCAGCAGCCTTAAACAGGGATCAACGAGTACCGGGGAGCTGTTTTTT. V gene TRBV7-9 combines with J gene TRBJ2-2, with D perhaps TRBD1 (6 bases). The V and J ends lost 5 bases and 5 bases respectively, with 21 bases between them. The germline gives CDR1 SEHNR, CDR2 FQNEAQ (reference sequence). This CDR3 comprises 17 residues.

Ten or more counts support this clonotype. The rearrangement joins TRBV3-1 to TRBJ1-5; D might be TRBD1 (6 bases). Germline V CDR1 and CDR2: LGHDT, YNNKEL (reference sequence). V dropped 4 bases and J dropped 7 bases, with 8 bases sitting between them. The CDR3 totals 12 residues. The CDR3 DNA reads as TGTGCCAGCAGCCCTCAGGGGCAGCCCCAGCATTTT. This codes for CASSPQGQPQHF.

This clonotype was picked up a small number of times. The DNA of the CDR3 is TGTGCCAGTAGTAGGGAACAGTTCTCTGAAGCTTTCTTT. It codes for CASSREQFSEAFF. The chain combines TRBV19 with TRBJ1-1; D unresolved. Trimming left V 4 bases short and J 6 bases short, with 12 bases between. The CDR3 extends over 13 amino acids. Germline V gene data show CDR1 as LNHDA and CDR2 as SQIVND (reference sequence).

The chain links TRBV7-8 to TRBJ1-3; D ambiguous. Trimming stripped 4 bases from V and 3 bases from J, with 13 bases between. Germline loops: CDR1 SGHVS, CDR2 FQNEAQ. The CDR3 consists of 15 residues. The CDR3 here is CASSSRPGSGNTIYF. DNA of the CDR3: TGTGCCAGCAGCTCCAGGCCGGGGAGTGGAAACACCATATATTTT.